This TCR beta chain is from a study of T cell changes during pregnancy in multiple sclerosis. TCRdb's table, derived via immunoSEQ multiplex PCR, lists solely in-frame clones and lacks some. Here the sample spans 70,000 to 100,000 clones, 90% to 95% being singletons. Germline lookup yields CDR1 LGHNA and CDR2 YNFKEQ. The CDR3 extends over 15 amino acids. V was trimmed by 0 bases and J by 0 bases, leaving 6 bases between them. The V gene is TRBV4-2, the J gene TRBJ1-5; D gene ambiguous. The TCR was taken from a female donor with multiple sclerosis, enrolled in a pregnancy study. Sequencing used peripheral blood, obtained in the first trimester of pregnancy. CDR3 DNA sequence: TGTGCCAGCAGCCAAGATCTAAATAGCAATCAGCCCCAGCATTTT. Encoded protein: CASSQDLNSNQPQHF.